The rows below give T cell receptor beta chains drawn from one sample of a study of OX40 agonist ivuxolimab in advanced cancers. The method was immunoSEQ multiplex PCR; TCRdb's version includes in-frame clones alone and lacks a portion of them. Among 33,000 or so clones listed, roughly 86% were seen once. Sample: CD4+ or CD8+ T cells sorted from blood, taken in a trial of the OX40 agonist ivuxolimab. The source is an adult with an advanced solid tumor such as melanoma, head and neck, liver or kidney cancer. The CDR3 runs from the conserved cysteine through the conserved F or W. Fields, in order: clone size, V gene, D gene, CDR3 length, J gene, CDR3 DNA, CDR3 protein. The D gene is left open where the match is weak. Clone size, where shown, is once, few, many, or a class for clones that have expanded.

>NA|TRBV28|NA|13|TRBJ1-2
TGTGCCAGCAGTTCCGGGACCGACTATGGCTACACCTTC
CASSSGTDYGYTF
>NA|TRBV5-6|TRBD1|16|TRBJ1-1
TGTGCCAGCAGCCGTGGACAGGGGGCAGGAGTCACTGAAGCTTTCTTT
CASSRGQGAGVTEAFF
>NA|TRBV28|NA|13|TRBJ1-5
TGTGCCAGCGGGTTAAGAGTTAATCAGCCCCAGCATTTT
CASGLRVNQPQHF
>NA|TRBV6-5|NA|13|TRBJ1-2
TGTGCCAGCAGTTTGGAGGGATACTATGGCTACACCTTC
CASSLEGYYGYTF
>once|TRBV2|TRBD2|16|TRBJ2-3
TGTGCCAGCAGTCACCCACTAGCGGCTAGCACAGATACGCAGTATTTT
CASSHPLAASTDTQYF
>once|TRBV6-5|NA|15|TRBJ1-1
TGTGCCAGCAGTTACCAAGGGACATCCTTCACTGAAGCTTTCTTT
CASSYQGTSFTEAFF
>NA|TRBV11-2|NA|12|TRBJ1-1
TGTGCCAGCAGCCAAGACGGGTGGAGAGCTTTCTTT
CASSQDGWRAFF
>NA|TRBV14|NA|12|TRBJ1-1
TGTGCCAGCAGCCGGGGGAACACTGAAGCTTTCTTT
CASSRGNTEAFF
>NA|TRBV5-4|NA|15|TRBJ2-1
TGTGCCAGCAGCTTTCGCCAGGGTGGGTACAATGAGCAGTTCTTC
CASSFRQGGYNEQFF
>NA|TRBV5-1|NA|16|TRBJ2-7
TGCGCCAGCAGCTGGAACAGGGGCGGGGGATCCTACGAGCAGTACTTC
CASSWNRGGGSYEQYF
>NA|TRBV18|NA|14|TRBJ2-3
TGTGCCAGCTCACCGGGAACTAGCACAGATACGCAGTATTTT
CASSPGTSTDTQYF
>NA|TRBV28|NA|13|TRBJ1-5
TGTGCCAGCAGTTATCAGGGAGAACAGCCCCAGCATTTT
CASSYQGEQPQHF
>NA|TRBV7-6|NA|13|TRBJ1-1
TGTGCCAGCAGCTTCGGACGGAACACTGAAGCTTTCTTT
CASSFGRNTEAFF
>NA|TRBV7-9|TRBD2|15|TRBJ2-7
TGTGCCAGCAGCCCCGGACTAGCGGGAGCCAACGAGCAGTACTTC
CASSPGLAGANEQYF
>NA|TRBV28|NA|13|TRBJ1-2
TGTGCCAGCAGCCGGAACAAAAACTATGGCTACACCTTC
CASSRNKNYGYTF
>NA|TRBV6-5|TRBD1|15|TRBJ2-7
TGTGCCAGCAGCCTCAGGGACAGGGGGTCCTACGAGCAGTACTTC
CASSLRDRGSYEQYF
>NA|TRBV25-1|TRBD1|17|TRBJ2-2
TGTGCCAGCAGTGAACACGGGACAGGGGGCTTTGACGGGGAGCTGTTTTTT
CASSEHGTGGFDGELFF
>NA|TRBV2|NA|13|TRBJ2-5
TGTGCCAGCCTCCGGGACGCCCAAGAGACCCAGTACTTC
CASLRDAQETQYF
>NA|TRBV28|TRBD1|15|TRBJ1-1
TGTGCCAGCAGTTTGCCCGGGACAGGGGGCGCATCGGCTTTCTTT
CASSLPGTGGASAFF
>NA|TRBV7-6|NA|11|TRBJ2-7
TGTGCCAGCAGCTCAGGGGGGGAGCAGTACTTC
CASSSGGEQYF
>NA|TRBV10-3|TRBD2|19|TRBJ2-1
TGTGCCATCGGTACTCCGGGACTAGCGGGGCGTAGCTCCTACAATGAGCAGTTCTTC
CAIGTPGLAGRSSYNEQFF
>NA|TRBV7-2|NA|15|TRBJ1-5
TGTGCCAGCAGCTTAGCGGCGGGTGCGGATCAGCCCCAGCATTTT
CASSLAAGADQPQHF
>NA|TRBV29-1|NA|12|TRBJ1-2
TGCAGCGTTGTGGGTAATAACTATGGCTACACCTTC
CSVVGNNYGYTF
>NA|TRBV19|TRBD2|16|TRBJ2-7
TGTGCCAGTAGCTCGGTCGAGCGGGAGGCGACCTACGAGCAGTACTTC
CASSSVEREATYEQYF
>NA|TRBV7-9|NA|12|TRBJ2-7
TGTGCCAGCAGCTTAGGGGGGGACGAGCAGTACTTC
CASSLGGDEQYF
>NA|TRBV5-1|TRBD2|15|TRBJ2-3
TGCGCCAGCAGCCTGACTAGCGCGAGCACAGATACGCAGTATTTT
CASSLTSASTDTQYF
>NA|TRBV6-1|NA|15|TRBJ2-1
TGTGCCAGCAGTCGAGACACCGGGCCCCAAAATGAGCAGTTCTTC
CASSRDTGPQNEQFF
>NA|TRBV5-5|NA|15|TRBJ2-5
TGTGCCAGCAGGGACGGGGGAGGATACCAAGAGACCCAGTACTTC
CASRDGGGYQETQYF
>NA|TRBV6-6|NA|14|TRBJ2-7
TGTGCCAGCAGCCTCGTGGGAAGGGTGAACGAGCAGTACTTC
CASSLVGRVNEQYF
>NA|TRBV19|NA|15|TRBJ1-5
TGTGCCAGTAGTGTAACACAGGGAGTGAGACAGCCCCAGCATTTT
CASSVTQGVRQPQHF
>NA|TRBV5-1|TRBD2|15|TRBJ2-1
TGCGCCAGCAGCTCCGCCTATAGCGGGACGAATGAGCAGTTCTTC
CASSSAYSGTNEQFF
>NA|TRBV15|TRBD2|15|TRBJ2-1
TGTGCCACCAGCCGGGGACTAGCGGAGTACAATGAGCAGTTCTTC
CATSRGLAEYNEQFF
>NA|TRBV11-2|TRBD2|16|TRBJ2-7
TGTGCCAGCAGCCCCTCCTCAGCGGGGAACTTATACGAGCAGTACTTC
CASSPSSAGNLYEQYF
>NA|TRBV6-5|NA|15|TRBJ2-3
TGTGCCAGCAGTTACGTAGAGGGAGCAACAGATACGCAGTATTTT
CASSYVEGATDTQYF
>once|TRBV29-1|NA|14|TRBJ1-2
TGCAGCGTTGATCCCAGGGGCCTTGGGTATGGCTACACCTTC
CSVDPRGLGYGYTF
>NA|TRBV5-8|NA|15|TRBJ2-1
TGTGCCAGCAGCCCCAGGGGCGGGAGATACAATGAGCAGTTCTTC
CASSPRGGRYNEQFF
>NA|TRBV5-1|TRBD2|16|TRBJ2-3
TGCGCCAGCAGCTTGGAAGGCGGGACTAGTACAGATACGCAGTATTTT
CASSLEGGTSTDTQYF
>NA|TRBV2|TRBD1|14|TRBJ1-6
TGTGCCAGCACCGAGACAGGGGACTATTCACCCCTCCACTTT
CASTETGDYSPLHF
>NA|TRBV19|TRBD1|14|TRBJ1-5
TGTGCCAGTAGTTCTGGACAGGGGGGACAGCCCCAGCATTTT
CASSSGQGGQPQHF
>once|TRBV7-2|NA|14|TRBJ2-7
TGTGCCAGCAGCTTAGTTTTCGGGACGAACGAGCAGTACTTC
CASSLVFGTNEQYF
>NA|TRBV28|NA|14|TRBJ1-2
TGTGCCAGCAGCCCAGCGGGGGGGGCGTATGGCTACACCTTC
CASSPAGGAYGYTF
>NA|TRBV5-1|TRBD2|16|TRBJ2-2
TGCGCCAGCAGCCCGGGACTAGCGGGAACTACCGGGGAGCTGTTTTTT
CASSPGLAGTTGELFF
>NA|TRBV7-6|TRBD1|16|TRBJ1-2
TGTGCCAGCAGCTTAGCCGTTGGCCAGGGGGGAAATGGCTACACCTTC
CASSLAVGQGGNGYTF
>NA|TRBV28|TRBD1|13|TRBJ1-2
TGTGCCAGCAGATCTACAGGGGGCGGAGGCTACACCTTC
CASRSTGGGGYTF
>NA|TRBV11-2|NA|15|TRBJ2-1
TGTGCCAGCAGCTTAGAAAGGCGGGCCCCAGGTGAGCAGTTCTTC
CASSLERRAPGEQFF